This entry concerns a single T cell receptor beta chain. Its antigen is not known. Sequenced by immunoSEQ multiplex PCR; TCRdb stores in-frame clones only, minus some. Seen here are 12,000 to 15,000 clones, 65% to 75% observed once, and the top ten hold about 2.2%. The data were obtained in a study of neoadjuvant anti-PD-1 for oral cavity cancer. General study points: With a few patients per group, TCR findings need larger cohorts.

The sample in question was PBMCs, obtained before nivolumab (anti-PD-1) treatment. This TCR came from a person aged 40 to 85 with oral cavity squamous cell carcinoma.

CDR3 nucleotide sequence: TGTGCCAGCAGTTTATGGTCCCAAATACACTATGGCTACACCTTC. This sequence encodes CASSLWSQIHYGYTF. The chain has TRBV28 and TRBJ1-2; no clear D. Trimming stripped 0 bases from V and 3 bases from J, with 11 bases between. Per germline, CDR1 MDHEN and CDR2 SYDVKM. The CDR3 is made up of 15 amino acids.